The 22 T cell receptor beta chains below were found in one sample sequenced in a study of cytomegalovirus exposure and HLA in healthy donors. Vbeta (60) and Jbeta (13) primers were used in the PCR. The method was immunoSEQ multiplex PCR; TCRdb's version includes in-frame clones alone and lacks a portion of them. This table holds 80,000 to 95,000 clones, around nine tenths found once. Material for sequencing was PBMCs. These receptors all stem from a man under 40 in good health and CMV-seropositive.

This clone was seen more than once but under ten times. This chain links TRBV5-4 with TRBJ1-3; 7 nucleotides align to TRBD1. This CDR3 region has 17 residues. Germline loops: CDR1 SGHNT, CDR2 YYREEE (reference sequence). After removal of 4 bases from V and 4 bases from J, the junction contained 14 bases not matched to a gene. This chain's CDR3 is CASSNPTEGARGNTIYF. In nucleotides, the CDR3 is TGTGCCAGCAGCAATCCGACGGAGGGGGCGCGGGGAAACACCATATATTTT.

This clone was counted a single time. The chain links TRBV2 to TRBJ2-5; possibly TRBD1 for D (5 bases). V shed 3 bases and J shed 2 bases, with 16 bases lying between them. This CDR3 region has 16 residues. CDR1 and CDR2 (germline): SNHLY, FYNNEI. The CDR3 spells CASSDQGYGGQETQYF. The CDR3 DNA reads TGTGCCAGCAGTGATCAGGGATACGGTGGGCAAGAGACCCAGTACTTC.

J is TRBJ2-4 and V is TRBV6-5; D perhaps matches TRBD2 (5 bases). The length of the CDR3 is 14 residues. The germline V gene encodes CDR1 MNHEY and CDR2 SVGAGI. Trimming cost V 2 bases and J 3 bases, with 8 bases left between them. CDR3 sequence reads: CASSYGGSKNIQYF. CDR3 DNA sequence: TGTGCCAGCAGTTACGGAGGCAGCAAAAACATTCAGTACTTC.

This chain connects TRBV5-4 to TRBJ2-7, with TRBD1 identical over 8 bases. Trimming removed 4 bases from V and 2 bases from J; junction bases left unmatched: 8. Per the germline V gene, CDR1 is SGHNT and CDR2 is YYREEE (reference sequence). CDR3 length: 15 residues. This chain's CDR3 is CASSPDGTGPYEQYF. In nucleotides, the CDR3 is TGTGCCAGCAGCCCGGACGGGACAGGTCCCTACGAGCAGTACTTC.

Here the CDR3 reads CASSTGGGSAKNIQYF. In DNA form, the CDR3 reads TGTGCCAGCAGTACCGGTGGCGGGAGCGCCAAAAACATTCAGTACTTC. This chain connects TRBV6-6 to TRBJ2-4; 7 nucleotides line up with TRBD2. Trimming took 5 bases from V and 1 from J; bases not matched to a gene: 8. The CDR3 extends over 16 amino acids. From germline, CDR1 is MNHNY and CDR2 SVGAGI (reference sequence).

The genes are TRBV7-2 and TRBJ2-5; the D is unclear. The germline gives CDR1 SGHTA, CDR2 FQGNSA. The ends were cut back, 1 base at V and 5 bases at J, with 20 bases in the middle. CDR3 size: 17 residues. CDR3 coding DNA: TGTGCCAGCAGCTTAGGATCAAGTACGGTCTTCCGGGAGACCCAGTACTTC. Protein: CASSLGSSTVFRETQYF.

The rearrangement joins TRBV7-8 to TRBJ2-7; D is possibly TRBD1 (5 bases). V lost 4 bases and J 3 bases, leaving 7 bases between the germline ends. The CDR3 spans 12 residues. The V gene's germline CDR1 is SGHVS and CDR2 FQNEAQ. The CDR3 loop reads CASSSQGYEQYF. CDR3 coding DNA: TGTGCCAGCAGCTCCCAGGGCTACGAGCAGTACTTC.

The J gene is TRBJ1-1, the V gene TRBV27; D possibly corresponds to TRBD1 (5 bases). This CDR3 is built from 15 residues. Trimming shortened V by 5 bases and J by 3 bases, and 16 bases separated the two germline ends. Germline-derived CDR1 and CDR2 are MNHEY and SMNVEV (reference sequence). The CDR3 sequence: CASSTNTGAYTEAFF. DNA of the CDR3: TGTGCCAGCAGTACTAATACAGGAGCGTACACTGAAGCTTTCTTT.

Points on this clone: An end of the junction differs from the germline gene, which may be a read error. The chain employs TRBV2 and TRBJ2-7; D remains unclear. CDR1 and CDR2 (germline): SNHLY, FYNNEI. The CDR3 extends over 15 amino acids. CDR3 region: CASRARVGVTSERYF. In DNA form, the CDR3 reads TGTGCCAGCAGAGCCCGGGTTGGAGTTACGAGCGAGCGGTACTTC.

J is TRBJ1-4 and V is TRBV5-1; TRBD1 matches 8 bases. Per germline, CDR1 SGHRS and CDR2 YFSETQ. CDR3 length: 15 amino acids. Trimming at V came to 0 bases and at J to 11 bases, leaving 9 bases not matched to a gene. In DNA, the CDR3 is TGCGCCAGCAGCTTGGAACAGGGGGGCCTTGACAAACTGTTTTTT. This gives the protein CASSLEQGGLDKLFF.

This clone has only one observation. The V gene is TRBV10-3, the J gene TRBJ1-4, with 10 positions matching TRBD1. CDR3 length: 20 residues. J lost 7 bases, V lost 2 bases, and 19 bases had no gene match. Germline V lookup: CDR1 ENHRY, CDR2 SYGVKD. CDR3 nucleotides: TGTGCCATCAGTGAGGGGAGAACCCTACCGGGACAGGGGCTTAGTGAAAAACTGTTTTTT. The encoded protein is CAISEGRTLPGQGLSEKLFF.

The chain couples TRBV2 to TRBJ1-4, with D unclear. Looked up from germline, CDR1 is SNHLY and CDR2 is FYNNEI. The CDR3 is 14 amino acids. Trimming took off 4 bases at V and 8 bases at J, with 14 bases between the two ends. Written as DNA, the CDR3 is TGTGCCAGCAGTGGCGATATATCTTGGGAAAAACTGTTTTTT. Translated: CASSGDISWEKLFF.

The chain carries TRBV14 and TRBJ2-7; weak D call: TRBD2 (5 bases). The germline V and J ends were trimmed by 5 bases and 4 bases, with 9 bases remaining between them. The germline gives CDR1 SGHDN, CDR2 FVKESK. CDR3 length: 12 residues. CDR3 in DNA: TGTGCCAGCAGCTCACTAGAGTACGAGCAGTACTTC. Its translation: CASSSLEYEQYF.

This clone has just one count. The CDR3 sequence is CASSFQGDQPQHF. The DNA for the CDR3 is TGCGCCAGCAGCTTTCAGGGGGACCAGCCCCAGCATTTT. The chain uses TRBV5-1 and TRBJ1-5; 7 bases match TRBD1. Germline lookup yields CDR1 SGHRS and CDR2 YFSETQ. Germline trimming cut 2 bases from V and 7 bases from J; bases unmatched to any gene: 3. CDR3 size: 13 residues.

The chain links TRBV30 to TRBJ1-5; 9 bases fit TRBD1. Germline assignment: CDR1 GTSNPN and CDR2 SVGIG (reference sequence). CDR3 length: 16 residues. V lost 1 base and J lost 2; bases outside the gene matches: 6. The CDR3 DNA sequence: TGTGCCTGGAGTGCCTCCACAGGGGGCGGCAATCAGCCCCAGCATTTT. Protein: CAWSASTGGGNQPQHF. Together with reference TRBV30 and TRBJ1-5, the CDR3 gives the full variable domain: SQTIHQWPATLVQPVGSPLSLECTVEGTSNPNLYWYRQAAGRGLQLLFYSVGIGQISSEVPQNLSASRPQDRQFILSSKKLLLSDSGFYLCAWSASTGGGNQPQHFGDGTRLSIL.

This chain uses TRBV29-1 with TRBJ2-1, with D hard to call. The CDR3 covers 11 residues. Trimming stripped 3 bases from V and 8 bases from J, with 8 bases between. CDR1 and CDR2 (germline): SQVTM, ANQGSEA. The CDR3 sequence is CSVDVVYEQFF. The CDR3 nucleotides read TGCAGCGTTGACGTCGTCTATGAGCAGTTCTTC.

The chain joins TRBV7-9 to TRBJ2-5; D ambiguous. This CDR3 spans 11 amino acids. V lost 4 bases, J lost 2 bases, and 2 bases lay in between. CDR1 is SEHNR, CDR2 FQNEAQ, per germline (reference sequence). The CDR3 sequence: CASSSQETQYF. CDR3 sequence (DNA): TGTGCCAGCAGCTCTCAAGAGACCCAGTACTTC.

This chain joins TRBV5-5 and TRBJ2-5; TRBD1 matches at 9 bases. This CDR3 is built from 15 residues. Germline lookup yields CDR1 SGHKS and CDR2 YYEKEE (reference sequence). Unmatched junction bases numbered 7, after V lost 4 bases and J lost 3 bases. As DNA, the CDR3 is TGTGCCAGCAGCCCAGGACAGGGGTATGAAGAGACCCAGTACTTC. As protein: CASSPGQGYEETQYF.

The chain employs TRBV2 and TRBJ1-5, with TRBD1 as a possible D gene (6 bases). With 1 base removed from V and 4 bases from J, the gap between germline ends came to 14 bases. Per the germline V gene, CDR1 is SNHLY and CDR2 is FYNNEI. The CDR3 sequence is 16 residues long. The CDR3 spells CASSEGGQGPNQPQHF. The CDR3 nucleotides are TGTGCCAGCAGTGAAGGGGGGCAGGGGCCGAATCAGCCCCAGCATTTT.

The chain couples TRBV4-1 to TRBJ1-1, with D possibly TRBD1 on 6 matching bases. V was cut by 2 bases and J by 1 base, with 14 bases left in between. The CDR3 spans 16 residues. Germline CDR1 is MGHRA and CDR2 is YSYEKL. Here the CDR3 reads CASSQTGGTRNTEAFF. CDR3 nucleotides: TGCGCCAGCAGCCAAACCGGGGGGACACGGAACACTGAAGCTTTCTTT.

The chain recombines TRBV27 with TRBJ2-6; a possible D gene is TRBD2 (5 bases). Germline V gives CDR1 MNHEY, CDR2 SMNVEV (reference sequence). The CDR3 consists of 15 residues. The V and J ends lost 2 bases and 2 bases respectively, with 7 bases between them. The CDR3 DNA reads TGTGCCAGCAGTTTACGCGGGCCTGGGGCCAACGTCCTGACTTTC. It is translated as CASSLRGPGANVLTF.

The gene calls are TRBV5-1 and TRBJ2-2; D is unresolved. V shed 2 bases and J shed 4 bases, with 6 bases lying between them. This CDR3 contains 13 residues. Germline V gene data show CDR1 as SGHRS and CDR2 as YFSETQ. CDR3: CASSFDFTGELFF. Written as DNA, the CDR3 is TGCGCCAGCAGCTTCGACTTCACCGGGGAGCTGTTTTTT. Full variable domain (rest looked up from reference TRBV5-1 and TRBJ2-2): KAGVTQTPRYLIKTRGQQVTLSCSPISGHRSVSWYQQTPGQGLQFLFEYFSETQRNKGNFPGRFSGRQFSNSRSEMNVSTLELGDSALYLCASSFDFTGELFFGEGSRLTVL.